The T cell receptor beta chain described here comes from a study of T cell responses to AZD1222 COVID-19 vaccine. CDR3 size: 13 residues. The V end was cut by 3 bases, the J end by 1 base, with 6 bases between. From germline, CDR1 is LNHDA and CDR2 SQIVND (reference sequence). The study's findings and limits: Sampling that yielded the repertoires occurred only after the peak T cell response. Just 5 to 7 people given AZD1222 tested seropositive at baseline. Targeting of unmutated variant regions was reportedly seen in nearly half of spike-specific TCRs.

A remark on this clone: Antigen specificity is unknown.

Measured with immunoSEQ multiplex PCR; TCRdb has only the in-frame clones, and not every one. The table includes about 150,000 clones, around 90% detected once. V and J are TRBV19 and TRBJ2-5, with unresolved D. This clonotype originated in an adult in good health. The material was peripheral blood, obtained on day 0 of MenACWY control vaccination. This chain's CDR3 is CASSILGQETQYF. The DNA for the CDR3 is TGTGCCAGTAGTATTCTCGGCCAAGAGACCCAGTACTTC. The full variable domain, completed using reference TRBV19 and TRBJ2-5, is DGGITQSPKYLFRKEGQNVTLSCEQNLNHDAMYWYRQDPGQGLRLIYYSQIVNDFQKGDIAEGYSVSREKKESFPLTVTSAQKNPTAFYLCASSILGQETQYFGPGTRLLVL.